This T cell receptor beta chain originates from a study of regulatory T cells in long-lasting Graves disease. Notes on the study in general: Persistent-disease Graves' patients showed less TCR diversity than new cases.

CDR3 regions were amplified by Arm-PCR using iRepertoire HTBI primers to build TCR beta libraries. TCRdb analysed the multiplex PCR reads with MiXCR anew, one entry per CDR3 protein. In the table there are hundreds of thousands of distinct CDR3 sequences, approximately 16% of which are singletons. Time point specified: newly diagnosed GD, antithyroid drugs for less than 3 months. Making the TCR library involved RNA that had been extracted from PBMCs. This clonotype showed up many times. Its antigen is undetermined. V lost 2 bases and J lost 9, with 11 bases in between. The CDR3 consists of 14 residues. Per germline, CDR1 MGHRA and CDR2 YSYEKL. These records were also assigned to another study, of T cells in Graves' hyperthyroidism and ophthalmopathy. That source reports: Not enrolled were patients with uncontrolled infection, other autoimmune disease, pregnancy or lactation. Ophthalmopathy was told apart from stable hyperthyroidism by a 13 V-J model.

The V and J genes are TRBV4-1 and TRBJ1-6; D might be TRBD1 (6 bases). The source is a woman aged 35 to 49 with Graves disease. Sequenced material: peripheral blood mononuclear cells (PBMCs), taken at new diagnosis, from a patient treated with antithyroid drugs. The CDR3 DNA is TGCGCCAGCAGCCAAACAGGGTTGGGTTCACCCCTCCACTTT. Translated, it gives CASSQTGLGSPLHF.